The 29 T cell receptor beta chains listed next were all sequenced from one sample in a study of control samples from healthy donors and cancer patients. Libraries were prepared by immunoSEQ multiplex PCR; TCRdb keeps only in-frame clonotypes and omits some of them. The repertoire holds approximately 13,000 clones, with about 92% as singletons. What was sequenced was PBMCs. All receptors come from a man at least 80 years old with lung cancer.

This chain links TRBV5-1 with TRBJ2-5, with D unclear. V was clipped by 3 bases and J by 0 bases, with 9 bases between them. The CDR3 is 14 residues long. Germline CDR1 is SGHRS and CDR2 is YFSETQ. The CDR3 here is CASSYTEYQETQYF. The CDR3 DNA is TGCGCCAGCAGCTATACAGAGTACCAAGAGACCCAGTACTTC.

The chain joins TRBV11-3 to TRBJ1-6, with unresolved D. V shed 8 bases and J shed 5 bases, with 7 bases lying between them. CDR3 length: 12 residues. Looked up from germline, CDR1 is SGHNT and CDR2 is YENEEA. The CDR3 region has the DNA TGTGCCAGCGGCGGGCATAATTCACCCCTCCACTTT. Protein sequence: CASGGHNSPLHF.

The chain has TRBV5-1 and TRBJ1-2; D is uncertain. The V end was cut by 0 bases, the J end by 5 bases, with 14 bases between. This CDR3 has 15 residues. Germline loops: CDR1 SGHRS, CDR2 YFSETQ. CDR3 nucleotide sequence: TGCGCCAGCAGCTTGGGATCCTGGACGGCTTATGGCTACACCTTC. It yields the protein CASSLGSWTAYGYTF.

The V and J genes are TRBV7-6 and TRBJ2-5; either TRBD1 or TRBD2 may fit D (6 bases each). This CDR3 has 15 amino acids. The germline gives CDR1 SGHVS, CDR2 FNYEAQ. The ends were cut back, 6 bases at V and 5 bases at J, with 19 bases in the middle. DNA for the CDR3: TGTGCCAGCAGGCCCGGGGGCCAGCCGGGGGAGACCCAGTACTTC. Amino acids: CASRPGGQPGETQYF.

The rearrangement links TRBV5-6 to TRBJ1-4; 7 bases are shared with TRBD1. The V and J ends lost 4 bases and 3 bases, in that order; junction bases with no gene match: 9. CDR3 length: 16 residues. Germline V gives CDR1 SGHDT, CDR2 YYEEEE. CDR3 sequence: CASSRARTGANEKLFF. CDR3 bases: TGTGCCAGCAGCAGGGCCCGGACAGGAGCTAATGAAAAACTGTTTTTT.

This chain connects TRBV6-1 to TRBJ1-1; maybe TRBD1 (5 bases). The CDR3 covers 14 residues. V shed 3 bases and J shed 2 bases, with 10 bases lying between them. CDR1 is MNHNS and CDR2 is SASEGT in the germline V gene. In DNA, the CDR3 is TGTGCCAGCAGTGAGGGGACGGAAAACACTGAAGCTTTCTTT. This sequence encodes CASSEGTENTEAFF.

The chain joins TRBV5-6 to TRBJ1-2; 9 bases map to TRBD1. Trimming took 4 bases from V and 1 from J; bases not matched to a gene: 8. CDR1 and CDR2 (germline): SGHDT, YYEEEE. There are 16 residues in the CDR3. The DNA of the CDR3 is TGTGCCAGCAGCCCCCCCGGACAGGGGTTTAACTATGGCTACACCTTC. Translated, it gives CASSPPGQGFNYGYTF.

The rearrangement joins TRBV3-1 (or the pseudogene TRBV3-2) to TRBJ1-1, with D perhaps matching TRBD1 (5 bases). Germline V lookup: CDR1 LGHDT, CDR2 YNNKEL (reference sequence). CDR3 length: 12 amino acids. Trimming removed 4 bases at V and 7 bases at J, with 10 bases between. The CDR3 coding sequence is TGTGCCAGCAGCCCCCGTGACAGTGAAGCTTTCTTT. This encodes CASSPRDSEAFF.

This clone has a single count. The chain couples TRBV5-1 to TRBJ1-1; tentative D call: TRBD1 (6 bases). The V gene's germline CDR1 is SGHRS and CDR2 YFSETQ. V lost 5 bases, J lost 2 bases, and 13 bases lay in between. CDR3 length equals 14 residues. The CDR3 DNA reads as TGCGCCAGCAGATCCGGGACACCTAACACTGAAGCTTTCTTT. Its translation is CASRSGTPNTEAFF.

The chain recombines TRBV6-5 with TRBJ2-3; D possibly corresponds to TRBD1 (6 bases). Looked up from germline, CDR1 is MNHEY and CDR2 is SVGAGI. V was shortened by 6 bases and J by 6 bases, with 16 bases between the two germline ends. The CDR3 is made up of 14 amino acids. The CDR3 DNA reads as TGTGCCAGCAGCTACGGGACACGGATTGATACGCAGTATTTT. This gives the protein CASSYGTRIDTQYF.

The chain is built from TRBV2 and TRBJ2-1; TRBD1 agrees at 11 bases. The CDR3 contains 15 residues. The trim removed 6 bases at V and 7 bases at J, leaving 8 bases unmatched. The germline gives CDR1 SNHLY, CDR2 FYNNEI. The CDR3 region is CASSPPGQGGNEQFF. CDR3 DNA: TGTGCCAGCAGCCCCCCGGGACAGGGGGGGAATGAGCAGTTCTTC.

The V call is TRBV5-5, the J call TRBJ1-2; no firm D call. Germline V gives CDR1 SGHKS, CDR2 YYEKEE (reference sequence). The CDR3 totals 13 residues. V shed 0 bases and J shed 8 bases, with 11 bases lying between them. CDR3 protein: CASSLVASGGYTF. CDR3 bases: TGTGCCAGCAGCTTGGTGGCTTCGGGGGGCTACACCTTC.

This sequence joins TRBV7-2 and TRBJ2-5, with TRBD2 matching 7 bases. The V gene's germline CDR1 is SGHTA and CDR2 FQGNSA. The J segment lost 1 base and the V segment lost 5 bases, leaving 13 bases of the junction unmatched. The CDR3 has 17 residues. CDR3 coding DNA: TGTGCCAGCAGCCGTTCCAGGGCCCGCGGGGGCCAAGAGACCCAGTACTTC. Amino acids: CASSRSRARGGQETQYF.

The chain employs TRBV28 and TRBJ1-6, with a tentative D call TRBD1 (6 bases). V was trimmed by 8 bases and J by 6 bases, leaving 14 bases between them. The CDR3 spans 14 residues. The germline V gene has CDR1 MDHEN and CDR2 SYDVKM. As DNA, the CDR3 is TGTGCCAGCGCGGGGGCCCGCGCTAATTCACCCCTCCACTTT. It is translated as CASAGARANSPLHF.

Here the CDR3 DNA reads TGCGCCAGCAGACTTGACAGGGGATCTGGAAACACCATATATTTT. As protein: CASRLDRGSGNTIYF. This chain links TRBV5-1 with TRBJ1-3, with 8 bases lining up with TRBD1. Trimming cost V 5 bases and J 1 base; bases outside gene matches: 5. The CDR3 runs to 15 residues. Germline CDR1 is SGHRS and CDR2 is YFSETQ.

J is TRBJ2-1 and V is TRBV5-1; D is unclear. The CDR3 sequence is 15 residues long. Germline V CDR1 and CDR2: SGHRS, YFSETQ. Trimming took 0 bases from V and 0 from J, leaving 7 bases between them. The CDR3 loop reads CASSLVPNSYNEQFF. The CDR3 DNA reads TGCGCCAGCAGCTTGGTCCCAAACTCCTACAATGAGCAGTTCTTC. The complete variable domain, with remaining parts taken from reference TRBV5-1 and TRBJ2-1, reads KAGVTQTPRYLIKTRGQQVTLSCSPISGHRSVSWYQQTPGQGLQFLFEYFSETQRNKGNFPGRFSGRQFSNSRSEMNVSTLELGDSALYLCASSLVPNSYNEQFFGPGTRLTVL.

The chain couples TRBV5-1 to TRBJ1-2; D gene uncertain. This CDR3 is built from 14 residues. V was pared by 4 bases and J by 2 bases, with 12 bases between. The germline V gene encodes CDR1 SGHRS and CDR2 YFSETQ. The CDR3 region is CASSPPTGNYGYTF. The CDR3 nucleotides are TGCGCCAGCAGCCCGCCTACTGGGAACTATGGCTACACCTTC.

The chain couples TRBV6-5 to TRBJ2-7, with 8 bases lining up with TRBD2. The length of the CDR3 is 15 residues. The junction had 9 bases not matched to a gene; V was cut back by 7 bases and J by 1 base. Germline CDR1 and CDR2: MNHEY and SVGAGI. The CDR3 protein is CASTVGGGQSYEQYF. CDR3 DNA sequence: TGTGCCAGCACCGTAGGCGGGGGGCAATCCTACGAGCAGTACTTC.

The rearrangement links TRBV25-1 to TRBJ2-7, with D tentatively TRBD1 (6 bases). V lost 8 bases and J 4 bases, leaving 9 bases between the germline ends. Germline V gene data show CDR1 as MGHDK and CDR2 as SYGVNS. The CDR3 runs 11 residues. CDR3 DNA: TGTGCCAGCGGAACAGGGTACGAGCAGTACTTC. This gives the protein CASGTGYEQYF.

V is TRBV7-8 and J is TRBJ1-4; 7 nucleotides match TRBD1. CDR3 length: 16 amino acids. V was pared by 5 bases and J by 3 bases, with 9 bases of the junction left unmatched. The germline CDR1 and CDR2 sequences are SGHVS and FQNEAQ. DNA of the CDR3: TGTGCCAGCAGCCCGCGAGGGACAGCAGCTAATGAAAAACTGTTTTTT. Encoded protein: CASSPRGTAANEKLFF.

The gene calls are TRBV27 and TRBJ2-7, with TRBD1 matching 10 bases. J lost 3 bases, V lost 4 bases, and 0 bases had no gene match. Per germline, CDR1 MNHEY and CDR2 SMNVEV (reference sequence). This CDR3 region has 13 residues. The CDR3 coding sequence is TGTGCCAGCAGTTGGGACAGGGGCTACGAGCAGTACTTC. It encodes CASSWDRGYEQYF.

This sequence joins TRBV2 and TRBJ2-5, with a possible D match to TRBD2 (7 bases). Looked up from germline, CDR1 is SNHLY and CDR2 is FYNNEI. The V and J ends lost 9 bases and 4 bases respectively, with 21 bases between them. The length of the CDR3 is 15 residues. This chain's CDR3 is CASYPPGGGRETQYF. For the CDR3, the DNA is TGTGCCAGTTACCCCCCTGGGGGGGGCCGAGAGACCCAGTACTTC. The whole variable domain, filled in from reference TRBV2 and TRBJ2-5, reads EPEVTQTPSHQVTQMGQEVILRCVPISNHLYFYWYRQILGQKVEFLVSFYNNEISEKSEIFDDQFSVERPDGSNFTLKIRSTKLEDSAMYFCASYPPGGGRETQYFGPGTRLLVL.

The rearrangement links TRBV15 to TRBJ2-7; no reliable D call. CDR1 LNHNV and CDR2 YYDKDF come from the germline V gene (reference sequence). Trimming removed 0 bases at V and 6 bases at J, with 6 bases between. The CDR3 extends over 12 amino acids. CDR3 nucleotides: TGTGCCACCAGCAGAGAGCGAAGCGAGCAGTACTTC. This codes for CATSRERSEQYF. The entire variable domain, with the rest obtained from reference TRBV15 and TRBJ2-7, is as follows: DAMVIQNPRYQVTQFGKPVTLSCSQTLNHNVMYWYQQKSSQAPKLLFHYYDKDFNNEADTPDNFQSRRPNTSFCFLDIRSPGLGDTAMYLCATSRERSEQYFGPGTRLTVT.

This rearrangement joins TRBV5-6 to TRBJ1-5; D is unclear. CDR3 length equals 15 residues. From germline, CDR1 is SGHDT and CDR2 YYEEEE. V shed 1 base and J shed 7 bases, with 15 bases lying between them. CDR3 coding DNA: TGTGCCAGCAGCTTGTATGGAGGGTCGAAACAGCCCCAGCATTTT. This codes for CASSLYGGSKQPQHF.

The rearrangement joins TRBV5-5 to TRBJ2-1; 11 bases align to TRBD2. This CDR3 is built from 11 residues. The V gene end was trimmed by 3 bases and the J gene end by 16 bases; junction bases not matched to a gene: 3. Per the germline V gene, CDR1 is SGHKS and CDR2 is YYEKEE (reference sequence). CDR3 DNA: TGTGCCAGCAGCTCGGGACTAGCGGTCTTCTTC. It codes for CASSSGLAVFF.

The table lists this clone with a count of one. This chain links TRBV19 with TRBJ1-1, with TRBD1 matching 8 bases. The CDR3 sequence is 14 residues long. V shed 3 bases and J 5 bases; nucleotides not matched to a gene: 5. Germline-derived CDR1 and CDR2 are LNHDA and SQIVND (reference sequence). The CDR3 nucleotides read TGTGCCAGTAGTATCCTCAGGGGGCGGACTGAAGCTTTCTTT. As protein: CASSILRGRTEAFF.

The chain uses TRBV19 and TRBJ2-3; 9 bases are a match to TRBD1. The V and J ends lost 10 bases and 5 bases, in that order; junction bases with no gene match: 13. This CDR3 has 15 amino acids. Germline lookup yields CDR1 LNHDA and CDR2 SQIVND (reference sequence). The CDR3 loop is CATHDPGQGQDTQYF. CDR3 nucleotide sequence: TGTGCCACTCATGATCCGGGACAGGGTCAAGATACGCAGTATTTT. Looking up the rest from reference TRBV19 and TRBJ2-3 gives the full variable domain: DGGITQSPKYLFRKEGQNVTLSCEQNLNHDAMYWYRQDPGQGLRLIYYSQIVNDFQKGDIAEGYSVSREKKESFPLTVTSAQKNPTAFYLCATHDPGQGQDTQYFGPGTRLTVL.

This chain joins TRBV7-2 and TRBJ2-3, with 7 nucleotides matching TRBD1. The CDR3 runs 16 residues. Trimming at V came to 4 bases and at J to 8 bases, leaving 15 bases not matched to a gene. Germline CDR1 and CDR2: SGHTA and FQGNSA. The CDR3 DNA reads TGTGCCAGCAGCTCTTACAGGGGCCGGCAGATTGGTACGCAGTATTTT. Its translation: CASSSYRGRQIGTQYF.

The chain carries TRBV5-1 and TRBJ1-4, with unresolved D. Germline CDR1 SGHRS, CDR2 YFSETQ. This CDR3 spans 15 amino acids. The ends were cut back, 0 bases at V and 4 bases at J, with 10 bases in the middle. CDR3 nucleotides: TGCGCCAGCAGCTTGGGTGGGTTTTTTAATGAAAAACTGTTTTTT. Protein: CASSLGGFFNEKLFF.